The T cell receptor beta chain described here comes from a study of OX40 agonist ivuxolimab in advanced cancers. CDR3 length equals 16 residues. Germline CDR1 reads SEHNR; CDR2 reads FQNEAQ (reference sequence). V lost 5 bases, J lost 8 bases, and 22 bases lay in between. Measured with immunoSEQ multiplex PCR; TCRdb has only the in-frame clones, and not every one. The sample includes over 80,000 clones, approximately 82% of them seen just once. The chain joins TRBV7-9 to TRBJ2-1, with D perhaps TRBD1 or TRBD2 (7 bases each). The material sequenced was CD4+ or CD8+ T cells sorted from blood, taken in a trial of the OX40 agonist ivuxolimab. This sequence was found in an adult with an advanced solid tumor such as melanoma, head and neck, liver or kidney cancer. CDR3 sequence (DNA): TGTGCCAGCAGCGCTTCTTTGGGGAGGGGGCGAGATGAGCAGTTCTTC. Translating it yields CASSASLGRGRDEQFF.